A single sample is the source of the 27 T cell receptor beta chains below, sequenced in a study of T cell repertoires in cytomegalovirus infection. What these receptors recognize is not known. TCRdb passed the reads through MiXCR, listing each CDR3 protein once. The repertoire consists of roughly 80,000 distinct CDR3 sequences, with about 24% occurring once and the leading ten covering roughly 45%. The source was CD8+ T cells from cultured PBMCs, collected from culture after CMV antigen stimulation. The receptors were sampled from a human donor in good health (CMV status not recorded). Some clones in this sample may be carry-over from other donors' samples.

This chain joins TRBV25-1 and TRBJ2-4; a possible D gene is TRBD1 (7 bases). Trimming took 6 bases from V and 2 from J, leaving 17 bases between them. Germline-derived CDR1 and CDR2 are MGHDK and SYGVNS. This CDR3 contains 16 residues. The DNA for the CDR3 is TGTGCCAGCAGCGGATCAGGGGGACTGACCAAAAACATTCAGTACTTC. It yields the protein CASSGSGGLTKNIQYF.

This clonotype was counted a few times. This rearrangement joins TRBV5-6 to TRBJ1-2; D is ambiguous. This CDR3 spans 11 amino acids. Trimming pared 4 bases from V and 7 bases from J, leaving 8 bases between. Germline V CDR1 and CDR2: SGHDT, YYEEEE. The CDR3 bases are TGTGCCAGCAGCGCCGGCCTTGGCTACACCTTC. Translated: CASSAGLGYTF. The full variable domain, completed using reference TRBV5-6 and TRBJ1-2, is DAGVTQSPTHLIKTRGQQVTLRCSPKSGHDTVSWYQQALGQGPQFIFQYYEEEERQRGNFPDRFSGHQFPNYSSELNVNALLLGDSALYLCASSAGLGYTFGSGTRLTVV.

J is TRBJ2-3 and V is TRBV20-1; D remains ambiguous. Germline-derived CDR1 and CDR2 are DFQATT and SNEGSKA (reference sequence). V gave up 0 bases and J gave up 4 bases, with 14 bases separating them. There are 15 residues in the CDR3. The CDR3 DNA reads TGCAGTGCTAGAGAAGGGTTCTCTGGCGCAGATACGCAGTATTTT. Protein product: CSAREGFSGADTQYF.

The sample holds a few counts of this clonotype. The rearrangement uses TRBV7-9 and TRBJ2-5; the D gene could be TRBD1 or TRBD2 (5 bases each). Germline CDR1 reads SEHNR; CDR2 reads FQNEAQ (reference sequence). This CDR3 spans 15 amino acids. V gave up 5 bases and J gave up 4 bases, with 17 bases separating them. Here the CDR3 reads CASSRAGTRGETQYF. The CDR3 DNA is TGTGCCAGCAGCCGAGCCGGGACCCGGGGAGAGACCCAGTACTTC. Looking up the rest from reference TRBV7-9 and TRBJ2-5 gives the full variable domain: DTGVSQNPRHKITKRGQNVTFRCDPISEHNRLYWYRQTLGQGPEFLTYFQNEAQLEKSRLLSDRFSAERPKGSFSTLEIQRTEQGDSAMYLCASSRAGTRGETQYFGPGTRLLVL.

The rearrangement joins TRBV6-5 to TRBJ2-7; D not certain. This CDR3 is 14 amino acids long. Germline V gene sequence: CDR1 MNHEY, CDR2 SVGAGI. Trimming left V 0 bases short and J 2 bases short, with 8 bases between. CDR3 in DNA: TGTGCCAGCAGTTACTCAGGGCTTGCCTACGAGCAGTACTTC. Translating gives CASSYSGLAYEQYF.

Remarks on this clonotype: At one boundary the junction diverges from the germline segment, which might be a read error. The chain employs TRBV4-3 and TRBJ1-1; TRBD1 agrees at 7 bases. From germline, CDR1 is LGHNA and CDR2 YSLEER. The CDR3 totals 15 residues. The CDR3 DNA reads as TGCGCCGGCAGCCAAGATGATAACAGGGGTACCGAAGCTTTCTTT. This sequence encodes CAGSQDDNRGTEAFF.

J is TRBJ2-5 and V is TRBV27, with 8 positions matching TRBD1. This CDR3 comprises 13 residues. With V trimmed by 8 bases and J by 2 bases, 4 bases remained unmatched. In germline, CDR1 is MNHEY, CDR2 SMNVEV (reference sequence). The CDR3 nucleotides are TGTGCCAGCCGACAGGGGCCGCAAGAGACCCAGTACTTC. Encoded protein: CASRQGPQETQYF.

This chain connects TRBV19 to TRBJ1-6, with no clear D. Trimming removed 5 bases at V and 7 bases at J, with 9 bases between. CDR1 and CDR2 from the germline V gene are LNHDA and SQIVND (reference sequence). There are 13 residues in the CDR3. The CDR3 region has the DNA TGTGCCAGTAGTCCTACAGCAAATTCACCCCTCCACTTT. It specifies CASSPTANSPLHF.

There are a few counts of this clonotype. J is TRBJ2-7 and V is TRBV4-3; D gene uncertain. This CDR3 spans 15 amino acids. The germline V gene encodes CDR1 LGHNA and CDR2 YSLEER. V lost 0 bases and J lost 0, with 9 bases in between. CDR3 DNA sequence: TGCGCCAGCAGCCAAGATGCCGGATTCTCCTACGAGCAGTACTTC. This codes for CASSQDAGFSYEQYF.

This clonotype was counted only a few times. This rearrangement joins TRBV27 to TRBJ1-1; tentative D call: TRBD1 (6 bases). V was pared by 1 base and J by 9 bases, with 12 bases between. Germline loops: CDR1 MNHEY, CDR2 SMNVEV (reference sequence). The CDR3 is made up of 13 amino acids. The DNA for the CDR3 is TGTGCCAGCAGTTTATTGGCAGGGGAAAAAGCTTTCTTT. Translated: CASSLLAGEKAFF.

There are a few counts of this clonotype. The chain carries TRBV10-2 and TRBJ2-7, with D tentatively TRBD1 (6 bases). Trimming shortened V by 3 bases and J by 5 bases, and 8 bases separated the two germline ends. CDR3 length: 12 residues. In germline, CDR1 is WSHSY, CDR2 SAAADI. CDR3 DNA sequence: TGCGCCAGCAGTGAATCAGGGGACGAGCAGTACTTC. Its translation is CASSESGDEQYF.

This clonotype was detected many times. This chain links TRBV7-3 with TRBJ2-5, with D tentatively TRBD2 (6 bases). The CDR3 loop spans 13 amino acids. Germline CDR1 and CDR2: SGHTA and FQGTGA. The V gene lost 5 bases and the J gene lost 3 bases, with 10 bases spanning the gap. CDR3 sequence: CASSPPGEETQYF. The CDR3 DNA reads TGTGCCAGCAGCCCCCCGGGGGAAGAGACCCAGTACTTC.

Only a few counts were recorded for this clonotype. The chain uses TRBV2 and TRBJ2-1, with TRBD2 matching over 8 bases. This CDR3 has 16 amino acids. Germline V lookup: CDR1 SNHLY, CDR2 FYNNEI. V was clipped by 3 bases and J by 5 bases; unmatched bases: 9. The CDR3 nucleotides read TGTGCCAGCAGTGATGGTCTCGGGGGGGGCAACAATGAGCAGTTCTTC. It is translated as CASSDGLGGGNNEQFF.

To note about this clonotype: This may stem from a read error, because a much larger clone lies one nucleotide away. This chain links TRBV6-5 with TRBJ2-3; 8 bases align to TRBD1. The CDR3 length is 16 residues. Germline assignment: CDR1 MNHEY and CDR2 SVGAGI. With 6 bases clipped from V and 4 bases from J, the junction kept 12 bases outside the gene matches. The CDR3 coding sequence is TGTGCCAGCAGCCTCCAAGGGACAGGCTTGTCAGATACGCAGTATTTT. Translated, it gives CASSLQGTGLSDTQYF.

This clonotype has a handful of counts. The gene calls are TRBV6-4 and TRBJ2-2; 10 bases are shared with TRBD2. CDR3 length: 15 residues. CDR1 is MRHNA, CDR2 SNTAGT, per germline. V gave up 8 bases and J gave up 4 bases; unmatched junction bases: 7. CDR3 nucleotides: TGTGCCAGCGCCCCTAGCGGGGGAAGCACCGGGGAGCTGTTTTTT. Translation gives CASAPSGGSTGELFF.

The chain uses TRBV6-2 or TRBV6-3 and TRBJ1-5; D perhaps matches TRBD1 (6 bases). The V gene lost 6 bases and the J gene lost 2 bases, with 14 bases spanning the gap. Germline V gene data show CDR1 as MNHEY and CDR2 as SVGEGT. This CDR3 has 15 residues. CDR3 sequence (DNA): TGTGCCAGCAGCCCAACAGGGTGGGGCAATCAGCCCCAGCATTTT. This encodes CASSPTGWGNQPQHF.

In DNA form, the CDR3 reads TGTGCCATCAGTGAGGACAGGCTGAAACAAGAGACCCAGTACTTC. As protein: CAISEDRLKQETQYF. This rearrangement joins TRBV10-3 to TRBJ2-5, with D possibly TRBD1 on 6 matching bases. Trimming took 2 bases from V and 2 from J, leaving 12 bases between them. This CDR3 region has 15 residues. Germline V gives CDR1 ENHRY, CDR2 SYGVKD.

The sample holds many counts of this clonotype. The chain uses TRBV7-9 and TRBJ1-6, with D perhaps TRBD1 (6 bases). CDR1 is SEHNR and CDR2 is FQNEAQ in the germline V gene (reference sequence). The CDR3 is 13 residues long. The V gene lost 8 bases and the J gene lost 5 bases, with 10 bases spanning the gap. The DNA for the CDR3 is TGTGCCAGCTTGGCAGGGGATAATTCACCCCTCCACTTT. Its translation is CASLAGDNSPLHF.

The rearrangement joins TRBV29-1 to TRBJ2-1; TRBD2 aligns across 10 bases. The trim removed 0 bases at V and 7 bases at J, leaving 6 bases unmatched. The CDR3 spans 15 residues. CDR1 and CDR2 (germline): SQVTM, ANQGSEA. The CDR3 is CSVEDPGLASNEQFF. For the CDR3, the DNA is TGCAGCGTTGAAGACCCGGGACTAGCGTCGAATGAGCAGTTCTTC.

This clonotype was detected a few times. V is TRBV30 and J is TRBJ2-2, with D uncertain. The CDR3 runs to 13 residues. Trimming took 2 bases from V and 1 from J, leaving 5 bases between them. The V gene's germline CDR1 is GTSNPN and CDR2 SVGIG (reference sequence). The CDR3 region has the DNA TGTGCCTGGAGTTATATGAACACCGGGGAGCTGTTTTTT. It specifies CAWSYMNTGELFF.

This clonotype was seen only a few times. The gene calls are TRBV4-3 and TRBJ1-4; the match to TRBD1 covers 8 bases. The CDR3 runs 16 residues. Germline V gene data show CDR1 as LGHNA and CDR2 as YSLEER. With V trimmed by 0 bases and J by 7 bases, 7 bases remained unmatched. This chain's CDR3 is CASSQDPGGAVEKLFF. In DNA, the CDR3 is TGCGCCAGCAGCCAAGATCCAGGGGGCGCGGTTGAAAAACTGTTTTTT.

This clonotype was counted only a few times. This chain uses TRBV4-1 with TRBJ2-7; unclear D gene. V was shortened by 1 base and J by 2 bases, with 6 bases between the two germline ends. This CDR3 spans 13 amino acids. CDR1 is MGHRA and CDR2 is YSYEKL in the germline V gene. This CDR3 is CASSQGVAYEQYF. The CDR3 region has the DNA TGCGCCAGCAGCCAAGGGGTTGCCTACGAGCAGTACTTC.

The chain uses TRBV27 and TRBJ2-4; D is possibly TRBD2 (5 bases). V lost 5 bases and J lost 8, with 19 bases in between. The CDR3 is 15 residues long. CDR1 MNHEY and CDR2 SMNVEV come from the germline V gene (reference sequence). The CDR3 here is CASSNGRPSYDIQYF. CDR3 nucleotide sequence: TGTGCCAGCAGTAATGGGCGGCCTAGCTACGACATTCAGTACTTC.

The chain employs TRBV20-1 and TRBJ1-6, with 9 bases identical to TRBD1. Germline-derived CDR1 and CDR2 are DFQATT and SNEGSKA (reference sequence). V was pared by 0 bases and J by 1 base, with 7 bases of the junction left unmatched. The CDR3 has 18 amino acids. CDR3 nucleotide sequence: TGCAGTGCTAGAGATTCCCCGGGACAGGGATCCTATAATTCACCCCTCCACTTT. This sequence encodes CSARDSPGQGSYNSPLHF.

This clonotype was picked up many times. The chain is built from TRBV11-2 and TRBJ1-2, with 7 nucleotides matching TRBD1. The CDR3 is 16 amino acids. The V segment lost 4 bases and the J segment 4 bases; nucleotides outside the gene matches: 12. Germline CDR1 reads SGHAT; CDR2 reads FQNNGV. In DNA form, the CDR3 reads TGTGCCAGCAGCTCGCTAGGGGACAGCGACGTCTATGGCTACACCTTC. Protein: CASSSLGDSDVYGYTF.

This clonotype has just a few counts. The V gene is TRBV6-5, the J gene TRBJ2-1; unclear D gene. Germline lookup yields CDR1 MNHEY and CDR2 SVGAGI. The CDR3 runs to 13 residues. Deletions cut 0 bases from V and 8 bases from J, with 8 bases between. CDR3 in amino acids: CASSYSIGDEQFF. The CDR3 DNA reads TGTGCCAGCAGTTACTCGATTGGGGATGAGCAGTTCTTC.

In this sample, this clonotype turned up a few times. V and J are TRBV27 and TRBJ2-7; 10 nucleotides align to TRBD2. Trimming cost V 4 bases and J 3 bases; bases outside gene matches: 9. Germline loops: CDR1 MNHEY, CDR2 SMNVEV (reference sequence). The CDR3 runs 16 residues. This chain's CDR3 is CASSSVAGGSVYEQYF. Here the CDR3 DNA reads TGTGCCAGCAGTTCAGTAGCGGGAGGTAGCGTCTACGAGCAGTACTTC.